This TCR beta chain is drawn from a study of blood T cell repertoires in COVID-19. In the study overall: T cells, B-cell-depleted T cells, or PBMCs supplied cDNA or gDNA.

Methods used by the authors: Amplifying reference gene primers gave estimates of nucleated cell counts. Sequenced by immunoSEQ multiplex PCR; TCRdb stores in-frame clones only, minus some. That table gives V, J and clone size, and the DNA gave D and trimming. Of approximately 180,000 clones listed, approximately 87% are singletons. This clone was seen a few times. The sample taken for sequencing was peripheral blood. The receptor was isolated from a man in his forties with active or convalescent COVID-19.

CDR3 sequence: CASSRDRRTDTQYF. CDR3 DNA: TGCGCCAGCAGCCGGGACAGGCGCACAGATACGCAGTATTTT. The chain carries TRBV10-2 and TRBJ2-3, with TRBD1 matching over 8 bases. After removal of 6 bases from V and 1 base from J, the junction contained 3 bases not matched to a gene. The CDR3 spans 14 residues. Germline CDR1 WSHSY, CDR2 SAAADI.